This T cell receptor beta chain was documented in a study of shared clonotypes between healthy human individuals. Study information: CD4 naive and CD4 memory each took three plates per donor, while CD8 naive took two and CD8 memory one.

Clones were sequenced by immunoSEQ multiplex PCR, and TCRdb holds only the in-frame ones, with some missing. This sample has about 2.4 million clones, with approximately 90% found just once. This clone is a singleton in its sample. Study donors comprised healthy, HIV-negative adults devoid of recent acute infection or vaccination. Trimming shortened V by 6 bases and J by 6 bases, and 12 bases separated the two germline ends. The CDR3 has 13 amino acids. Germline V gene data show CDR1 as MNHNY and CDR2 as SVGAGI (reference sequence). Sequences were obtained from naive CD4+ T cells sorted from blood. The subset was: CD45RA+ positively selected. The sequence was collected from a young man in good health. The genes are TRBV6-6 and TRBJ2-1, with no clear D. The chain's CDR3 is CASRGPVFNEQFF. CDR3 nucleotides: TGTGCCAGCAGGGGTCCCGTGTTCAATGAGCAGTTCTTC.